This T cell receptor beta chain stems from a study of brain metastases from non-small cell lung cancer. Study-wide results and caveats: Metastases had sparse T cells but largely shared repertoires with primaries. T-cell clones appeared expanded in around 61% of brain metastases relative to matched primary tumors. Brain metastases had lower T-cell infiltration than primary tumors.

This CDR3 comprises 14 residues. V lost 3 bases and J lost 6, with 14 bases in between. The germline V gene encodes CDR1 LNHDA and CDR2 SQIVND (reference sequence). The data were produced by immunoSEQ multiplex PCR, yet TCRdb's version contains in-frame clones alone and is incomplete. The table lists approximately 2,700 clones, 75% to 90% of them singletons. As regards this clone: Its specificity is unknown.

The specimen sequenced was primary lung tumor tissue. This sequence joins TRBV19 and TRBJ1-2; D remains ambiguous. The clonotype originates from a donor at least 40 years old with non-small cell lung cancer. CDR3 amino acids: CASSMTHSAHGYTF. In DNA, the CDR3 is TGTGCCAGTAGTATGACCCACAGCGCCCATGGCTACACCTTC. Full variable domain (rest looked up from reference TRBV19 and TRBJ1-2): DGGITQSPKYLFRKEGQNVTLSCEQNLNHDAMYWYRQDPGQGLRLIYYSQIVNDFQKGDIAEGYSVSREKKESFPLTVTSAQKNPTAFYLCASSMTHSAHGYTFGSGTRLTVV.